Following are 26 T cell receptor beta chains from one sample sequenced in a study of regulatory T cells in long-lasting Graves disease. With iRepertoire HTBI primers and Arm-PCR of CDR3 regions, TCR beta libraries were built. TCRdb processed the multiplex PCR reads anew with MiXCR; each CDR3 protein has one entry. Here the sample spans hundreds of thousands of distinct CDR3 sequences, about 32% being singletons. Time point described: persistent/refractory GD, antithyroid drugs over 5 years with positive TRAb. PBMCs were the source of the RNA used for TCR sequencing. This specimen consisted of peripheral blood mononuclear cells (PBMCs), obtained when the disease was refractory, from a patient treated with antithyroid drugs. Receptors were obtained from a female donor with Graves disease.

The chain employs TRBV11-2 and TRBJ2-7; 16 bases agree with TRBD2. The CDR3 contains 15 residues. After removal of 3 bases from V and 6 bases from J, the junction contained 2 bases not matched to a gene. Germline V gene sequence: CDR1 SGHAT, CDR2 FQNNGV. CDR3 protein: CASSFGTSGRVEQYF. CDR3 in DNA: TGTGCCAGCAGCTTCGGGACTAGCGGGAGGGTCGAGCAGTACTTC.

This clonotype showed up many times. J is TRBJ2-7 and V is TRBV20-1; D possibly corresponds to TRBD1 (6 bases). V was clipped by 0 bases and J by 6 bases, with 12 bases between them. The V gene's germline CDR1 is DFQATT and CDR2 SNEGSKA (reference sequence). CDR3 size: 13 residues. This chain's CDR3 is CSAREQGLGEQYF. CDR3 DNA: TGCAGTGCTAGAGAACAGGGCCTCGGCGAGCAGTACTTC.

The rearrangement joins TRBV29-1 to TRBJ1-5; TRBD1 is a possible D gene (5 bases). Deletions cut 3 bases from V and 9 bases from J, with 12 bases between. Per germline, CDR1 SQVTM and CDR2 ANQGSEA. This CDR3 is built from 12 residues. The CDR3 is CSVELPGGPQHF. CDR3 coding DNA: TGCAGCGTTGAGTTACCCGGGGGGCCCCAGCATTTT.

In its sample, this clonotype was seen a few times. The chain employs TRBV7-2 and TRBJ2-4, with 14 bases lining up with TRBD2. J lost 8 bases, V lost 4 bases, and 1 base had no gene match. The CDR3 has 14 amino acids. The germline V gene encodes CDR1 SGHTA and CDR2 FQGNSA. In DNA form, the CDR3 reads TGTGCCAGCAGCTCGGGACTAGCGGGAGACATTCAGTACTTC. The encoded protein is CASSSGLAGDIQYF.

The chain employs TRBV7-3 and TRBJ2-7, with 9 bases aligning to TRBD2. The germline CDR1 and CDR2 sequences are SGHTA and FQGTGA. The CDR3 has 17 amino acids. The trim removed 1 base at V and 4 bases at J, leaving 11 bases unmatched. The CDR3 DNA reads as TGTGCCAGCAGCTTAAGATCCCCGAGCGGGGGGTTATACGAGCAGTACTTC. It encodes CASSLRSPSGGLYEQYF.

The CDR3 reads CASSVEHRAYEQYF. CDR3 DNA sequence: TGTGCCAGCAGCGTAGAGCACAGAGCCTACGAGCAGTACTTC. J is TRBJ2-7 and V is TRBV9; no firm D call. The CDR3 is 14 residues long. Germline V gene data show CDR1 as SGDLS and CDR2 as YYNGEE. Deletions cut 0 bases from V and 2 bases from J, with 9 bases between.

Only a few counts were recorded for this clonotype. The rearrangement links TRBV29-1 to TRBJ2-7, with TRBD1 as a possible D gene (6 bases). V was pared by 4 bases and J by 0 bases, with 13 bases between. This CDR3 spans 14 amino acids. Per germline, CDR1 SQVTM and CDR2 ANQGSEA. The CDR3 DNA follows: TGCAGCGTTGTAGTACAGGGCGGCTCCTACGAGCAGTACTTC. Translation gives CSVVVQGGSYEQYF.

This rearrangement joins TRBV29-1 to TRBJ1-2; 7 bases are a match to TRBD1. The CDR3 is 15 amino acids. The junction had 7 bases not matched to a gene; V was cut back by 1 base and J by 2 bases. Germline V CDR1 and CDR2: SQVTM, ANQGSEA. CDR3 region: CSVEGTGQRNYGYTF. The CDR3 region has the DNA TGCAGCGTTGAAGGTACGGGACAGCGAAACTATGGCTACACCTTC. The full variable domain, with the rest looked up from reference TRBV29-1 and TRBJ1-2, is SAVISQKPSRDICQRGTSLTIQCQVDSQVTMMFWYRQQPGQSLTLIATANQGSEATYESGFVIDKFPISRPNLTFSTLTVSNMSPEDSSIYLCSVEGTGQRNYGYTFGSGTRLTVV.

Notes on this clonotype: Given a much more abundant clone one base away, this may be a read error. The chain has TRBV28 and TRBJ2-1, with no clear D. The CDR3 covers 11 residues. Trimming removed 8 bases at V and 10 bases at J, with 12 bases between. Germline CDR1 reads MDHEN; CDR2 reads SYDVKM. The CDR3 nucleotides read TGTGCCAGCCTTCAGTGGAACGAGCAGTTCTTC. Its protein product is CASLQWNEQFF.

This chain links TRBV29-1 with TRBJ2-7; perhaps TRBD2 as D (7 bases). The germline CDR1 and CDR2 sequences are SQVTM and ANQGSEA. The CDR3 runs 16 residues. V was clipped by 1 base and J by 6 bases, with 22 bases between them. DNA of the CDR3: TGCAGCGTTGAAGTGGGGGGGAGAACAGGGCCAGCCGAGCAGTACTTC. It yields the protein CSVEVGGRTGPAEQYF.

This chain connects TRBV2 to TRBJ2-1; maybe TRBD2 (5 bases). Germline CDR1 is SNHLY and CDR2 is FYNNEI. The V end lost 1 base, the J end lost 6 bases, and 13 bases lay between the germline ends. CDR3 length equals 15 residues. CDR3 nucleotides: TGTGCCAGCAGTGAAGGGCGGGTCTTTGGCAATGAGCAGTTCTTC. This translates into CASSEGRVFGNEQFF.

V and J are TRBV20-1 and TRBJ2-5; no firm D call. Germline lookup yields CDR1 DFQATT and CDR2 SNEGSKA (reference sequence). The V end was cut by 3 bases, the J end by 4 bases, with 6 bases between. This CDR3 contains 11 residues. The CDR3 coding sequence is TGCAGTGCTAGGGTTCTAGAGACCCAGTACTTC. This codes for CSARVLETQYF.

The chain links TRBV7-9 to TRBJ2-7; D possibly corresponds to TRBD1 (6 bases). The V gene lost 0 bases and the J gene lost 6 bases, with 18 bases spanning the gap. The CDR3 has 16 residues. Germline lookup yields CDR1 SEHNR and CDR2 FQNEAQ (reference sequence). CDR3 sequence: CASSLAVTGLFTEQYF. For the CDR3, the DNA is TGTGCCAGCAGCTTAGCCGTGACAGGCCTATTCACCGAGCAGTACTTC.

The chain combines TRBV11-2 with TRBJ2-7, with TRBD2 as a possible D gene (5 bases). V was pared by 1 base and J by 5 bases, with 18 bases between. The CDR3 contains 16 residues. Germline CDR1 and CDR2: SGHAT and FQNNGV. The CDR3, as DNA: TGTGCCAGCAGCTTAGGCTCCCCCGGGGTACGGAACGAGCAGTACTTC. Amino acid sequence: CASSLGSPGVRNEQYF.

The chain combines TRBV19 with TRBJ1-1; D is unresolved. This CDR3 region has 14 residues. Trimming left V 3 bases short and J 0 bases short, with 8 bases between. Per the germline V gene, CDR1 is LNHDA and CDR2 is SQIVND (reference sequence). CDR3 residues: CASSIGYMNTEAFF. CDR3 coding DNA: TGTGCCAGTAGTATCGGGTATATGAACACTGAAGCTTTCTTT.

This clonotype appeared many times. The rearrangement joins TRBV11-2 to TRBJ2-7; 7 bases line up with TRBD1. The junction had 10 bases not matched to a gene; V was cut back by 5 bases and J by 6 bases. The CDR3 length is 14 residues. Germline values: CDR1 SGHAT, CDR2 FQNNGV. CDR3 sequence: CASSVTGSVSEQYF. CDR3 nucleotide sequence: TGTGCCAGCAGCGTGACAGGGAGTGTCTCCGAGCAGTACTTC. Full variable domain (missing parts from reference TRBV11-2 and TRBJ2-7): EAGVAQSPRYKIIEKRQSVAFWCNPISGHATLYWYQQILGQGPKLLIQFQNNGVVDDSQLPKDRFSAERLKGVDSTLKIQPAKLEDSAVYLCASSVTGSVSEQYFGPGTRLTVT.

The chain couples TRBV28 to TRBJ2-7, with 10 bases matching TRBD2. CDR3 size: 16 residues. V trimming: 1 base; J trimming: 3 bases; junction bases outside the gene matches: 6. CDR1 is MDHEN and CDR2 is SYDVKM in the germline V gene. In DNA, the CDR3 is TGTGCCAGCAGTTTATACCCTGCTAGCGGGAGCTACGAGCAGTACTTC. As protein: CASSLYPASGSYEQYF. The full variable domain, in which reference TRBV28 and TRBJ2-7 provide the parts outside the CDR3, is DVKVTQSSRYLVKRTGEKVFLECVQDMDHENMFWYRQDPGLGLRLIYFSYDVKMKEKGDIPEGYSVSREKKERFSLILESASTNQTSMYLCASSLYPASGSYEQYFGPGTRLTVT.

V usage is TRBV28 and J usage is TRBJ2-2, with 7 bases lining up with TRBD2. The germline V gene encodes CDR1 MDHEN and CDR2 SYDVKM. J lost 2 bases, V lost 5 bases, and 5 bases had no gene match. The CDR3 runs to 15 residues. This chain's CDR3 is CASSHRDYNTGELFF. Here the CDR3 DNA reads TGTGCCAGCAGTCACCGGGACTACAACACCGGGGAGCTGTTTTTT.

This CDR3 reads CASSLALTSGSTDTQYF. DNA of the CDR3: TGCGCCAGCAGCTTGGCTTTGACTAGCGGGAGCACAGATACGCAGTATTTT. V is TRBV5-1 and J is TRBJ2-3; the match to TRBD2 covers 10 bases. The CDR3 has 17 amino acids. CDR1 is SGHRS, CDR2 YFSETQ, per germline. Trimming removed 0 bases from V and 0 bases from J; junction bases left unmatched: 4.

The V gene is TRBV5-1, the J gene TRBJ1-2; D is ambiguous. V lost 4 bases, J lost 6 bases, and 28 bases lay in between. Germline V gives CDR1 SGHRS, CDR2 YFSETQ. The CDR3 length is 18 residues. CDR3 amino acids: CASSPQGPPTPRPHGYTF. Written as DNA, the CDR3 is TGCGCCAGCAGCCCCCAAGGTCCCCCAACGCCGAGGCCGCATGGCTACACCTTC. The whole variable domain, filled in from reference TRBV5-1 and TRBJ1-2, reads KAGVTQTPRYLIKTRGQQVTLSCSPISGHRSVSWYQQTPGQGLQFLFEYFSETQRNKGNFPGRFSGRQFSNSRSEMNVSTLELGDSALYLCASSPQGPPTPRPHGYTFGSGTRLTVV.

Concerning this clonotype: The junction departs from germline at one end; a sequencing error may be responsible. The chain is built from TRBV6-4 and TRBJ1-2; 12 bases line up with TRBD1. The CDR3 runs 13 residues. CDR1 and CDR2 (germline): MRHNA, SNTAGT. CDR3 DNA sequence: TGTGCCAGCCTCCGGGACAGGGGGCATGGCTACGCCTTC. Its protein product is CASLRDRGHGYAF.

This clonotype occurred many times. The V gene is TRBV12-3 or TRBV12-4, the J gene TRBJ1-5; D perhaps matches TRBD1 (6 bases). The V end lost 3 bases, the J end lost 1 base, and 13 bases lay between the germline ends. The CDR3 runs 16 residues. This CDR3 reads CASSFGRTESNQPQHF. DNA of the CDR3: TGTGCCAGCAGTTTCGGACGGACAGAGAGCAATCAGCCCCAGCATTTT.

There are many counts of this clonotype. The chain is built from TRBV27 and TRBJ1-2, with D unclear. Per germline, CDR1 MNHEY and CDR2 SMNVEV (reference sequence). V was pared by 0 bases and J by 4 bases, with 12 bases between. CDR3 length: 15 residues. The chain's CDR3 is CASSLSEGVLYGYTF. In nucleotides, the CDR3 is TGTGCCAGCAGTTTATCGGAGGGAGTCCTCTATGGCTACACCTTC.

Concerning this clonotype itself: A read error may account for a junction end that differs from germline. The chain recombines TRBV2 with TRBJ1-2; TRBD1 agrees at 10 bases. Germline CDR1 is SNHLY and CDR2 is FYNNEI. This CDR3 region has 13 residues. The CDR3 is CASSADRGDGYAF. DNA for the CDR3: TGTGCCAGCAGCGCGGACAGGGGGGATGGCTACGCCTTC. The full variable domain, rest sourced from reference TRBV2 and TRBJ1-2, is EPEVTQTPSHQVTQMGQEVILRCVPISNHLYFYWYRQILGQKVEFLVSFYNNEISEKSEIFDDQFSVERPDGSNFTLKIRSTKLEDSAMYFCASSADRGDGYAFGSGTRLTVV.

In its sample, this clonotype was seen once. A much larger clone sits a single nucleotide away, making a read error possible. The rearrangement links TRBV18 to TRBJ1-4, with 7 bases identical to TRBD1. V lost 7 bases to trimming and J lost 12 bases; unmatched junction nucleotides: 11. Germline assignment: CDR1 KGHSH and CDR2 LQKENI. The CDR3 runs 13 residues. The CDR3 DNA is TGTGCCAGCTTTCGGACAGGTGGAGAGGAACTGTTTTTT. It translates to CASFRTGGEELFF.

The chain links TRBV19 to TRBJ1-1; no reliable D call. Deletions cut 1 base from V and 0 bases from J, with 9 bases between. Germline lookup yields CDR1 LNHDA and CDR2 SQIVND (reference sequence). This CDR3 comprises 15 residues. In nucleotides, the CDR3 is TGTGCCAGTAGTATAGGGACGGATTTGAACACTGAAGCTTTCTTT. Amino acid sequence: CASSIGTDLNTEAFF.